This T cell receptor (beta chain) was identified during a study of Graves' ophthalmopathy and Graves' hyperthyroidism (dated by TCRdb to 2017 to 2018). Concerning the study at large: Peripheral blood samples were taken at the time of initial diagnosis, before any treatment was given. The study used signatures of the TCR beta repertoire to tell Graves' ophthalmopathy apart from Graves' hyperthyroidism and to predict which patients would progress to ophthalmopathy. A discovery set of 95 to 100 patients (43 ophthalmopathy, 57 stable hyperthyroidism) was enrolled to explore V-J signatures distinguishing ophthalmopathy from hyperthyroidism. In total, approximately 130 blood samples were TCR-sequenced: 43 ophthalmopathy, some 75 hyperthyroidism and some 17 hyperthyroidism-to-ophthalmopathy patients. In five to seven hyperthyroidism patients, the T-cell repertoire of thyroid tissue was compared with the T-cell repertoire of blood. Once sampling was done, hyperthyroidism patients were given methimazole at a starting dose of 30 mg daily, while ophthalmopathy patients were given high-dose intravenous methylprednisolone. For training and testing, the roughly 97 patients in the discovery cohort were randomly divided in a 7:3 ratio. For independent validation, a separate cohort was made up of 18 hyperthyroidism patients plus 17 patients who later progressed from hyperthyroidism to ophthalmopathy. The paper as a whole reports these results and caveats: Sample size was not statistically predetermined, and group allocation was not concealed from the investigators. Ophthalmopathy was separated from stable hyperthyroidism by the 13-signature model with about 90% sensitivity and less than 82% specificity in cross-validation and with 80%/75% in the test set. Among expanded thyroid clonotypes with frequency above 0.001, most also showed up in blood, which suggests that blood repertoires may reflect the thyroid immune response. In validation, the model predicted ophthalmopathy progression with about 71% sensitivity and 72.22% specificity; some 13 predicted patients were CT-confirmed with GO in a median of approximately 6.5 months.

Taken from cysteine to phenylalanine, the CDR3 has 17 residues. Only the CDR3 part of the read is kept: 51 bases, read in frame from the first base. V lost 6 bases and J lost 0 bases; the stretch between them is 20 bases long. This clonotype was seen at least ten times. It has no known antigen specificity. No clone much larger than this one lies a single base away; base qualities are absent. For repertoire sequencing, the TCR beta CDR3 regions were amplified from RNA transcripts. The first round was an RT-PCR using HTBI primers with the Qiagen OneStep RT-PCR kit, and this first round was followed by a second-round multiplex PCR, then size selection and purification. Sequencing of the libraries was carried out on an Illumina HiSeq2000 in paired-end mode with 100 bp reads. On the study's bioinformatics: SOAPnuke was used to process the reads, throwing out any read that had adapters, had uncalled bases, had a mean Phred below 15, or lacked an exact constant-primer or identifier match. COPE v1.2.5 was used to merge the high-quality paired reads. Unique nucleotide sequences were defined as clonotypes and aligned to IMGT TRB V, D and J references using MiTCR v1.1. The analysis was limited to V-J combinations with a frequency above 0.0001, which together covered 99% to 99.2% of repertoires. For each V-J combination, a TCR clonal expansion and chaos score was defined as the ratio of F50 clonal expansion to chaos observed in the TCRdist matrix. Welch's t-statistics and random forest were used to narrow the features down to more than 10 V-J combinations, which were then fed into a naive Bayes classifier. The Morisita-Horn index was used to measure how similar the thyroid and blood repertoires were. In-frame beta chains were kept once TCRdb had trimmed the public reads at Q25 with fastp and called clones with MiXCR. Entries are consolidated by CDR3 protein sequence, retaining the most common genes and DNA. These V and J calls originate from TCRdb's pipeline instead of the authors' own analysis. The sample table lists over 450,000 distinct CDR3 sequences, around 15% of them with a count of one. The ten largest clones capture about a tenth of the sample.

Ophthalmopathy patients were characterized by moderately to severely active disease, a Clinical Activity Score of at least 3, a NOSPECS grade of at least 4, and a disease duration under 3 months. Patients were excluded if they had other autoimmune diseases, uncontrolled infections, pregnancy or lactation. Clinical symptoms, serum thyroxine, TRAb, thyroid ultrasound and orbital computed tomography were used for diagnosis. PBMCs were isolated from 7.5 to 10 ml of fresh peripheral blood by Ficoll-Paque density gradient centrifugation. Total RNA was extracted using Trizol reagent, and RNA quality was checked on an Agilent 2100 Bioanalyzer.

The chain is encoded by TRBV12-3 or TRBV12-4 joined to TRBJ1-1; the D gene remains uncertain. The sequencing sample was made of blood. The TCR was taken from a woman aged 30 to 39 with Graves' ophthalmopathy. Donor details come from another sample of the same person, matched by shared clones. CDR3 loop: CASSRSLTGYLNTEAFF. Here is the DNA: TGTGCCAGCAGCCGATCCCTGACCGGCTACTTGAACACTGAAGCTTTCTTT.